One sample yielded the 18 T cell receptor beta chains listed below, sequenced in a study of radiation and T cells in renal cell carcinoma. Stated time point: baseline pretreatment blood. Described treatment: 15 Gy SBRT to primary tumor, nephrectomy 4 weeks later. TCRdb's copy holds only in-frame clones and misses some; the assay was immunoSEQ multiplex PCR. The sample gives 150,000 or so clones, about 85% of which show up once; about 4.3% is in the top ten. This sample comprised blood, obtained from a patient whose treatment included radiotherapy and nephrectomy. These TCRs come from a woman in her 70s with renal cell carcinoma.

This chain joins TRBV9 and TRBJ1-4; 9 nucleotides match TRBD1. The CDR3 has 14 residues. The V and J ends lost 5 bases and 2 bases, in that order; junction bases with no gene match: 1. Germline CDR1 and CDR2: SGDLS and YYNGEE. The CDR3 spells CASSTGGTNEKLFF. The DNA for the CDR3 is TGTGCCAGCAGTACAGGGGGCACTAATGAAAAACTGTTTTTT.

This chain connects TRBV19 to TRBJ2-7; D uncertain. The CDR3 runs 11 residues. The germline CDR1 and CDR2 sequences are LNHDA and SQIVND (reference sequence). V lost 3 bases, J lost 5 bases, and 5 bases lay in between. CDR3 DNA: TGTGCCAGTAGTATCCGGGACGAGCAGTACTTC. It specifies CASSIRDEQYF.

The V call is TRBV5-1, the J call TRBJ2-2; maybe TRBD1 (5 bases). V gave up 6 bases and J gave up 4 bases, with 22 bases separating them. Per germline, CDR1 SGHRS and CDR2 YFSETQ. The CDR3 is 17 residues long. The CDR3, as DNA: TGCGCCAGCACCCCTCGACCCTCGGCAGGGATCACCGGGGAGCTGTTTTTT. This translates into CASTPRPSAGITGELFF.

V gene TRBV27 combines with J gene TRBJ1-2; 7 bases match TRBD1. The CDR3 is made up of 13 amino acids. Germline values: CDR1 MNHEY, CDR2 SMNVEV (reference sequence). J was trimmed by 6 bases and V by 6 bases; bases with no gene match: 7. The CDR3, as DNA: TGTGCCAGCAGCTTTACAGGGGTCCATGGCTACACCTTC. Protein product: CASSFTGVHGYTF.

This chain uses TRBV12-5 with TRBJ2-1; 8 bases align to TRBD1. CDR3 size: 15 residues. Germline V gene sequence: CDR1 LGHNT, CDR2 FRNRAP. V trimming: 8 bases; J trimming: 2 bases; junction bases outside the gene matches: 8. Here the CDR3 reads CASLLTQGAYNEQFF. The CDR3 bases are TGTGCTAGTTTACTAACACAGGGGGCCTACAATGAGCAGTTCTTC.

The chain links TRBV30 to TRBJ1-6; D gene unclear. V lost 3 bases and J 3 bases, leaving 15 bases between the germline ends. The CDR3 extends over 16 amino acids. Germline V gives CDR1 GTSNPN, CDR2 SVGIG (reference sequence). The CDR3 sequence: CAWSFPSASYNSPLHF. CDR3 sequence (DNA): TGTGCCTGGAGCTTCCCAAGTGCTAGCTATAATTCACCCCTCCACTTT.

CDR3 residues: CASRDVRGSYNSPLHF. The CDR3 DNA is TGTGCCAGCAGAGACGTACGGGGGTCCTATAATTCACCCCTCCACTTT. The chain has TRBV6-4 and TRBJ1-6; a weak D match, TRBD1 (5 bases). The V and J ends lost 6 bases and 1 base respectively, with 13 bases between them. Germline values: CDR1 MRHNA, CDR2 SNTAGT. This CDR3 has 16 amino acids.

CDR3 loop: CAWSRTSGLRTDTQYF. The DNA of the CDR3 is TGTGCCTGGAGTAGGACTAGCGGGTTGCGCACAGATACGCAGTATTTT. The genes are TRBV30 and TRBJ2-3; TRBD2 matches at 11 bases. V lost 2 bases to trimming and J lost 1 base; unmatched junction nucleotides: 5. The germline CDR1 and CDR2 sequences are GTSNPN and SVGIG (reference sequence). This CDR3 spans 16 amino acids. The variable domain in full, with the rest retrieved from reference TRBV30 and TRBJ2-3, is SQTIHQWPATLVQPVGSPLSLECTVEGTSNPNLYWYRQAAGRGLQLLFYSVGIGQISSEVPQNLSASRPQDRQFILSSKKLLLSDSGFYLCAWSRTSGLRTDTQYFGPGTRLTVL.

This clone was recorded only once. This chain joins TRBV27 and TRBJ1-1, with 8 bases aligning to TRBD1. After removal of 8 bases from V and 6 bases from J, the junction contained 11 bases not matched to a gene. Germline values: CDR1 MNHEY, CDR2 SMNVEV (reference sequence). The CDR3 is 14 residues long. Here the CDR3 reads CASGDAGGWAEAFF. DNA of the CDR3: TGTGCCAGCGGAGATGCAGGGGGCTGGGCTGAAGCTTTCTTT.

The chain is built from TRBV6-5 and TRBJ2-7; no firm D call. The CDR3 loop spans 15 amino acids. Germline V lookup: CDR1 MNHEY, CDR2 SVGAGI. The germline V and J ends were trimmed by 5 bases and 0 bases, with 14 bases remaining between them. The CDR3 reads CASSRVSSSSYEQYF. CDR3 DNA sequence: TGTGCCAGCAGTAGGGTATCTTCCAGCTCCTACGAGCAGTACTTC.

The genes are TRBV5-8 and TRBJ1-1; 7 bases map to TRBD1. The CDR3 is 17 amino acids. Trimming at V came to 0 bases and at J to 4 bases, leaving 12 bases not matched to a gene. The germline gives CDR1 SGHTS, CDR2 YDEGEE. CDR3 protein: CASSLAGVGGRGTEAFF. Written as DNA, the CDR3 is TGTGCCAGCAGCTTGGCCGGGGTAGGGGGCCGGGGCACTGAAGCTTTCTTT.

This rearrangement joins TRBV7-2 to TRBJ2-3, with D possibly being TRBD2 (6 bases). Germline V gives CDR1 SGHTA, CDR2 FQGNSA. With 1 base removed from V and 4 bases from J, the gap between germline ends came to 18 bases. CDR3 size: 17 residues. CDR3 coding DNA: TGTGCCAGCAGCTTAGAGGAGGGCGCGGGGTCCCCAGATACGCAGTATTTT. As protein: CASSLEEGAGSPDTQYF.

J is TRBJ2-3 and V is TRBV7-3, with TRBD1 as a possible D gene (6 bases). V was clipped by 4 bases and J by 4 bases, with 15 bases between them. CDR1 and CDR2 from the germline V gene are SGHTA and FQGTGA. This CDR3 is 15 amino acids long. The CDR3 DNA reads TGTGCCAGCAGCTCGATAACAGGGCCGCCAGATACGCAGTATTTT. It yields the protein CASSSITGPPDTQYF.

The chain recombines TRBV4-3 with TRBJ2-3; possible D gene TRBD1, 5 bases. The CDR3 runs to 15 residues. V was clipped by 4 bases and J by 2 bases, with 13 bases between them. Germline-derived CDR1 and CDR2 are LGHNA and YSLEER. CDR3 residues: CASSRRAQNTDTQYF. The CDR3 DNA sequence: TGCGCCAGCAGCCGCAGGGCCCAAAACACAGATACGCAGTATTTT.

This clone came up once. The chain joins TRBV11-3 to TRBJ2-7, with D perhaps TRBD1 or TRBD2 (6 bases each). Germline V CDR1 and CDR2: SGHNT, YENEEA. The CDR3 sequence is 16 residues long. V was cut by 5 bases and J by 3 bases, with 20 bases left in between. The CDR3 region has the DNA TGTGCCAGCAGCCGGAGGGGGGCAGGGGCCGACTACGAGCAGTACTTC. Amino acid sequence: CASSRRGAGADYEQYF.

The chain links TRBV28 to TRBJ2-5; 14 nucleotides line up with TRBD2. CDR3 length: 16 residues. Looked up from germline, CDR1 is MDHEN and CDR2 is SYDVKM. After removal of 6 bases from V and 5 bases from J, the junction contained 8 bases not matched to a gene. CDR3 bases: TGTGCCAGCAGATTGAGGACTAGCGGGGGGCGGGAGACCCAGTACTTC. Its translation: CASRLRTSGGRETQYF.

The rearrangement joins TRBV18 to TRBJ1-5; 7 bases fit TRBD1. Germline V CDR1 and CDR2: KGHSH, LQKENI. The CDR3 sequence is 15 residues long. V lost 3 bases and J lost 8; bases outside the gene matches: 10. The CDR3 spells CASSPLGQLREPQHF. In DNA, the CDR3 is TGTGCCAGCTCACCCTTGGGACAGTTGCGGGAGCCCCAGCATTTT.

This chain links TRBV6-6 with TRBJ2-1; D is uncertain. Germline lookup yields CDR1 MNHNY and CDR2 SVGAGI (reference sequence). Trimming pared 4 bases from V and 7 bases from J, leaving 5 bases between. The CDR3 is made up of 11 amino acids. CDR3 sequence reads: CASSLKNEQFF. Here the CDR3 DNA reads TGTGCCAGCAGTTTGAAGAATGAGCAGTTCTTC.